The entry below gives a single T cell receptor (beta chain) sequence along with its context. Antigen unknown. The CDR3 consists of 15 residues. V was clipped by 8 bases and J by 8 bases; unmatched bases: 12. These data belong to a study of blood T cells in healthy people across ages. Findings and limits, study-wide: Unknown CMV status may confound age-related changes in expanded clones. The fall in TCR beta diversity per million T cells was roughly linear with age.

Alongside a J-beta primer mix, a sample-barcoded 5' primer served in a second PCR lasting about 6 to 12 cycles. One entry per CDR3 protein results from TCRdb running MiXCR on the 5' RACE reads. The table records around 970,000 distinct CDR3 sequences, 51% of them present only once. Sequencing was performed on blood. This TCR was sampled from a woman aged 55-70 years in good health. The chain joins TRBV12-3 or TRBV12-4 to TRBJ1-4; 9 bases line up with TRBD1. The CDR3 sequence is CASRMRGQGGEKLFF. In DNA, the CDR3 is TGTGCCAGCCGCATGAGGGGACAGGGAGGAGAAAAACTGTTTTTT.